This TCR beta chain was sequenced during a study of response to subunit inactivated influenza vaccine. Study results and caveats: With each seasonal influenza vaccination, the authors suggested, few new T cells are recruited.

CDR3 size: 15 residues. Deletions cut 1 base from V and 0 bases from J, with 7 bases between. In the case of this clonotype: Its antigen is still unknown.

TCRdb used MiXCR to reprocess the RT-PCR reads, holding one entry per CDR3 protein. The sample holds fewer than 400,000 distinct CDR3 sequences, around a fifth seen once. The sample consisted of PBMCs from blood, taken less than 22 months after vaccination. The clonotype originates from a man aged 50 to 69 who received an inactivated influenza vaccine. The chain has TRBV12-3 or TRBV12-4 and TRBJ1-3; D uncertain. The CDR3 DNA follows: TGTGCCAGCAGTTTAGAGTTATACTCTGGAAACACCATATATTTT. Its translation: CASSLELYSGNTIYF.